The 13 T cell receptor beta chains presented below share a single source sample, sequenced in a study of T-cell reconstitution after alpha-beta-depleted transplantation in children. Researchers prepared the TCRbeta library using unique molecular identifiers, the study reports. TCRdb independently ran MiXCR on the PCR reads; one entry per CDR3 protein. The sample holds some 95,000 distinct CDR3 sequences; around a quarter are singletons and the top ten take over 20%. The input for sequencing was PBMCs, taken before TCRalphabeta/CD19-depleted stem cell transplant. The receptor source for this set is a boy aged 2-15 years with acute lymphoblastic leukemia, due to receive a stem cell transplant.

This clonotype turned up a few times. The chain employs TRBV28 and TRBJ2-7, with 7 bases identical to TRBD1. Trimming removed 5 bases from V and 9 bases from J; junction bases left unmatched: 7. The length of the CDR3 is 12 residues. Germline-derived CDR1 and CDR2 are MDHEN and SYDVKM. CDR3 in amino acids: CASSTRQGRQYF. The CDR3 bases are TGTGCCAGCAGTACAAGACAGGGTCGGCAGTACTTC.

This clonotype came up a few times. The rearrangement uses TRBV20-1 and TRBJ1-5; D call uncertain. The length of the CDR3 is 15 residues. Trimming shortened V by 3 bases and J by 9 bases, and 21 bases separated the two germline ends. Per the germline V gene, CDR1 is DFQATT and CDR2 is SNEGSKA (reference sequence). CDR3 nucleotides: TGCAGTGCTAGGTCTCCTCGGGCTCCCTATTCGCCCCAGCATTTT. Translation gives CSARSPRAPYSPQHF.

The chain employs TRBV11-2 and TRBJ2-2, with 11 nucleotides matching TRBD1. Germline assignment: CDR1 SGHAT and CDR2 FQNNGV. The CDR3 has 17 amino acids. J lost 4 bases, V lost 5 bases, and 9 bases had no gene match. CDR3: CASSPGTGGSSTGELFF. Written as DNA, the CDR3 is TGTGCCAGCAGCCCCGGGACAGGGGGTTCGAGCACCGGGGAGCTGTTTTTT.

This clonotype was counted ten times or more. The gene calls are TRBV4-1 and TRBJ2-7, with TRBD2 as a possible D gene (6 bases). Trimming took 4 bases from V and 2 from J, leaving 15 bases between them. CDR3 length: 15 amino acids. Germline CDR1 and CDR2: MGHRA and YSYEKL. DNA for the CDR3: TGCGCCAGCAGCCTCGAGCGGAGGGCGACCTACGAGCAGTACTTC. Protein: CASSLERRATYEQYF.

This clonotype has ten or more counts. The V call is TRBV20-1, the J call TRBJ2-7; 7 nucleotides align to TRBD2. The trim removed 1 base at V and 12 bases at J, leaving 9 bases unmatched. The CDR3 runs to 12 residues. CDR1 and CDR2 (germline): DFQATT, SNEGSKA (reference sequence). The CDR3 loop is CSARAGEGIMYF. CDR3 bases: TGCAGTGCTAGAGCGGGGGAGGGGATAATGTACTTC.

A few counts support this clonotype. The chain is built from TRBV6-4 and TRBJ2-2; TRBD2 matches 10 bases. The CDR3 sequence is 16 residues long. With 1 base clipped from V and 3 bases from J, the junction kept 2 bases outside the gene matches. From germline, CDR1 is MRHNA and CDR2 SNTAGT. CDR3 loop: CASSDFGTSDTGELFF. CDR3 nucleotide sequence: TGTGCCAGCAGTGACTTCGGGACTAGCGACACCGGGGAGCTGTTTTTT.

The V gene is TRBV6-2 or TRBV6-3, the J gene TRBJ2-7; no clear D. CDR1 MNHEY and CDR2 SVGEGT come from the germline V gene. CDR3 length: 14 residues. The V end lost 6 bases, the J end lost 3 bases, and 15 bases lay between the germline ends. CDR3 bases: TGTGCCAGCAGACGCGGAGCTTCCTTCTACGAGCAGTACTTC. Its protein is CASRRGASFYEQYF.

The genes are TRBV7-8 and TRBJ2-1; D is unclear. Looked up from germline, CDR1 is SGHVS and CDR2 is FQNEAQ. This CDR3 contains 12 residues. Trimming pared 5 bases from V and 9 bases from J, leaving 11 bases between. CDR3 nucleotides: TGTGCCAGCAGCCTCGACTCGGGTGAGCAGTTCTTC. It specifies CASSLDSGEQFF.

This clonotype was seen a few times. The chain is built from TRBV20-1 and TRBJ1-2; possibly TRBD1 for D (6 bases). This CDR3 comprises 10 residues. V dropped 2 bases and J dropped 12 bases, with 10 bases sitting between them. Germline V lookup: CDR1 DFQATT, CDR2 SNEGSKA (reference sequence). CDR3 coding DNA: TGCAGTGCTAGACTGGGGGCCCACACCTTC. Its protein product is CSARLGAHTF.

This clonotype was found a few times. The chain recombines TRBV19 with TRBJ1-2, with 7 bases identical to TRBD1. Germline CDR1 is LNHDA and CDR2 is SQIVND (reference sequence). After removal of 7 bases from V and 8 bases from J, the junction contained 10 bases not matched to a gene. The CDR3 spans 13 residues. This CDR3 is CASTLGRGYGYTF. CDR3 bases: TGTGCCAGTACCCTCGGCAGGGGGTACGGCTACACCTTC.

The table lists this clonotype with a few counts. The rearrangement uses TRBV4-1 and TRBJ1-5, with D maybe TRBD1 (5 bases). Trimming took 0 bases from V and 9 from J, leaving 15 bases between them. This CDR3 contains 15 residues. Germline V gene sequence: CDR1 MGHRA, CDR2 YSYEKL. CDR3 sequence: CASSQDASGPLPQHF. Written as DNA, the CDR3 is TGCGCCAGCAGCCAAGATGCATCAGGGCCTTTGCCCCAGCATTTT.

J is TRBJ1-2 and V is TRBV12-3 or TRBV12-4, with D unresolved. This CDR3 comprises 14 residues. Trimming pared 1 base from V and 4 bases from J, leaving 10 bases between. DNA of the CDR3: TGTGCCAGCAGTTTAGGTCACGGTTCCTATGGCTACACCTTC. It yields the protein CASSLGHGSYGYTF.

The gene calls are TRBV29-1 and TRBJ2-7; a weak D match, TRBD2 (5 bases). In germline, CDR1 is SQVTM, CDR2 ANQGSEA. CDR3 size: 13 residues. V was clipped by 6 bases and J by 3 bases, with 15 bases between them. This CDR3 reads CSVRPGKLYEQYF. The CDR3 nucleotides read TGCAGCGTCCGCCCGGGGAAACTCTACGAGCAGTACTTC.